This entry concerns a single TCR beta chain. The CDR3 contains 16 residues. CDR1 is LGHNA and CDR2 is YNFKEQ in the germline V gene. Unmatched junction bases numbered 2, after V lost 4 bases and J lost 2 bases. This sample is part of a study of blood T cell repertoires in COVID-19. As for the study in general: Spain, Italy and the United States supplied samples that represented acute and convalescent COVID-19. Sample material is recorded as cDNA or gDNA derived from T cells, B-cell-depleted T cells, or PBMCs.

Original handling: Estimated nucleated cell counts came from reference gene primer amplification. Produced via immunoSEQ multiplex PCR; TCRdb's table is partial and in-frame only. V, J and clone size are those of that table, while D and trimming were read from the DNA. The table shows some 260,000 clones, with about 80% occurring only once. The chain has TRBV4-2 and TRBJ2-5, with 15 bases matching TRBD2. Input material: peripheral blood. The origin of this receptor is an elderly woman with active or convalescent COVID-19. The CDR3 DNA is TGTGCCAGCAGCCTGGGACTAGCGGGGGGACAAGAGACCCAGTACTTC. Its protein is CASSLGLAGGQETQYF.